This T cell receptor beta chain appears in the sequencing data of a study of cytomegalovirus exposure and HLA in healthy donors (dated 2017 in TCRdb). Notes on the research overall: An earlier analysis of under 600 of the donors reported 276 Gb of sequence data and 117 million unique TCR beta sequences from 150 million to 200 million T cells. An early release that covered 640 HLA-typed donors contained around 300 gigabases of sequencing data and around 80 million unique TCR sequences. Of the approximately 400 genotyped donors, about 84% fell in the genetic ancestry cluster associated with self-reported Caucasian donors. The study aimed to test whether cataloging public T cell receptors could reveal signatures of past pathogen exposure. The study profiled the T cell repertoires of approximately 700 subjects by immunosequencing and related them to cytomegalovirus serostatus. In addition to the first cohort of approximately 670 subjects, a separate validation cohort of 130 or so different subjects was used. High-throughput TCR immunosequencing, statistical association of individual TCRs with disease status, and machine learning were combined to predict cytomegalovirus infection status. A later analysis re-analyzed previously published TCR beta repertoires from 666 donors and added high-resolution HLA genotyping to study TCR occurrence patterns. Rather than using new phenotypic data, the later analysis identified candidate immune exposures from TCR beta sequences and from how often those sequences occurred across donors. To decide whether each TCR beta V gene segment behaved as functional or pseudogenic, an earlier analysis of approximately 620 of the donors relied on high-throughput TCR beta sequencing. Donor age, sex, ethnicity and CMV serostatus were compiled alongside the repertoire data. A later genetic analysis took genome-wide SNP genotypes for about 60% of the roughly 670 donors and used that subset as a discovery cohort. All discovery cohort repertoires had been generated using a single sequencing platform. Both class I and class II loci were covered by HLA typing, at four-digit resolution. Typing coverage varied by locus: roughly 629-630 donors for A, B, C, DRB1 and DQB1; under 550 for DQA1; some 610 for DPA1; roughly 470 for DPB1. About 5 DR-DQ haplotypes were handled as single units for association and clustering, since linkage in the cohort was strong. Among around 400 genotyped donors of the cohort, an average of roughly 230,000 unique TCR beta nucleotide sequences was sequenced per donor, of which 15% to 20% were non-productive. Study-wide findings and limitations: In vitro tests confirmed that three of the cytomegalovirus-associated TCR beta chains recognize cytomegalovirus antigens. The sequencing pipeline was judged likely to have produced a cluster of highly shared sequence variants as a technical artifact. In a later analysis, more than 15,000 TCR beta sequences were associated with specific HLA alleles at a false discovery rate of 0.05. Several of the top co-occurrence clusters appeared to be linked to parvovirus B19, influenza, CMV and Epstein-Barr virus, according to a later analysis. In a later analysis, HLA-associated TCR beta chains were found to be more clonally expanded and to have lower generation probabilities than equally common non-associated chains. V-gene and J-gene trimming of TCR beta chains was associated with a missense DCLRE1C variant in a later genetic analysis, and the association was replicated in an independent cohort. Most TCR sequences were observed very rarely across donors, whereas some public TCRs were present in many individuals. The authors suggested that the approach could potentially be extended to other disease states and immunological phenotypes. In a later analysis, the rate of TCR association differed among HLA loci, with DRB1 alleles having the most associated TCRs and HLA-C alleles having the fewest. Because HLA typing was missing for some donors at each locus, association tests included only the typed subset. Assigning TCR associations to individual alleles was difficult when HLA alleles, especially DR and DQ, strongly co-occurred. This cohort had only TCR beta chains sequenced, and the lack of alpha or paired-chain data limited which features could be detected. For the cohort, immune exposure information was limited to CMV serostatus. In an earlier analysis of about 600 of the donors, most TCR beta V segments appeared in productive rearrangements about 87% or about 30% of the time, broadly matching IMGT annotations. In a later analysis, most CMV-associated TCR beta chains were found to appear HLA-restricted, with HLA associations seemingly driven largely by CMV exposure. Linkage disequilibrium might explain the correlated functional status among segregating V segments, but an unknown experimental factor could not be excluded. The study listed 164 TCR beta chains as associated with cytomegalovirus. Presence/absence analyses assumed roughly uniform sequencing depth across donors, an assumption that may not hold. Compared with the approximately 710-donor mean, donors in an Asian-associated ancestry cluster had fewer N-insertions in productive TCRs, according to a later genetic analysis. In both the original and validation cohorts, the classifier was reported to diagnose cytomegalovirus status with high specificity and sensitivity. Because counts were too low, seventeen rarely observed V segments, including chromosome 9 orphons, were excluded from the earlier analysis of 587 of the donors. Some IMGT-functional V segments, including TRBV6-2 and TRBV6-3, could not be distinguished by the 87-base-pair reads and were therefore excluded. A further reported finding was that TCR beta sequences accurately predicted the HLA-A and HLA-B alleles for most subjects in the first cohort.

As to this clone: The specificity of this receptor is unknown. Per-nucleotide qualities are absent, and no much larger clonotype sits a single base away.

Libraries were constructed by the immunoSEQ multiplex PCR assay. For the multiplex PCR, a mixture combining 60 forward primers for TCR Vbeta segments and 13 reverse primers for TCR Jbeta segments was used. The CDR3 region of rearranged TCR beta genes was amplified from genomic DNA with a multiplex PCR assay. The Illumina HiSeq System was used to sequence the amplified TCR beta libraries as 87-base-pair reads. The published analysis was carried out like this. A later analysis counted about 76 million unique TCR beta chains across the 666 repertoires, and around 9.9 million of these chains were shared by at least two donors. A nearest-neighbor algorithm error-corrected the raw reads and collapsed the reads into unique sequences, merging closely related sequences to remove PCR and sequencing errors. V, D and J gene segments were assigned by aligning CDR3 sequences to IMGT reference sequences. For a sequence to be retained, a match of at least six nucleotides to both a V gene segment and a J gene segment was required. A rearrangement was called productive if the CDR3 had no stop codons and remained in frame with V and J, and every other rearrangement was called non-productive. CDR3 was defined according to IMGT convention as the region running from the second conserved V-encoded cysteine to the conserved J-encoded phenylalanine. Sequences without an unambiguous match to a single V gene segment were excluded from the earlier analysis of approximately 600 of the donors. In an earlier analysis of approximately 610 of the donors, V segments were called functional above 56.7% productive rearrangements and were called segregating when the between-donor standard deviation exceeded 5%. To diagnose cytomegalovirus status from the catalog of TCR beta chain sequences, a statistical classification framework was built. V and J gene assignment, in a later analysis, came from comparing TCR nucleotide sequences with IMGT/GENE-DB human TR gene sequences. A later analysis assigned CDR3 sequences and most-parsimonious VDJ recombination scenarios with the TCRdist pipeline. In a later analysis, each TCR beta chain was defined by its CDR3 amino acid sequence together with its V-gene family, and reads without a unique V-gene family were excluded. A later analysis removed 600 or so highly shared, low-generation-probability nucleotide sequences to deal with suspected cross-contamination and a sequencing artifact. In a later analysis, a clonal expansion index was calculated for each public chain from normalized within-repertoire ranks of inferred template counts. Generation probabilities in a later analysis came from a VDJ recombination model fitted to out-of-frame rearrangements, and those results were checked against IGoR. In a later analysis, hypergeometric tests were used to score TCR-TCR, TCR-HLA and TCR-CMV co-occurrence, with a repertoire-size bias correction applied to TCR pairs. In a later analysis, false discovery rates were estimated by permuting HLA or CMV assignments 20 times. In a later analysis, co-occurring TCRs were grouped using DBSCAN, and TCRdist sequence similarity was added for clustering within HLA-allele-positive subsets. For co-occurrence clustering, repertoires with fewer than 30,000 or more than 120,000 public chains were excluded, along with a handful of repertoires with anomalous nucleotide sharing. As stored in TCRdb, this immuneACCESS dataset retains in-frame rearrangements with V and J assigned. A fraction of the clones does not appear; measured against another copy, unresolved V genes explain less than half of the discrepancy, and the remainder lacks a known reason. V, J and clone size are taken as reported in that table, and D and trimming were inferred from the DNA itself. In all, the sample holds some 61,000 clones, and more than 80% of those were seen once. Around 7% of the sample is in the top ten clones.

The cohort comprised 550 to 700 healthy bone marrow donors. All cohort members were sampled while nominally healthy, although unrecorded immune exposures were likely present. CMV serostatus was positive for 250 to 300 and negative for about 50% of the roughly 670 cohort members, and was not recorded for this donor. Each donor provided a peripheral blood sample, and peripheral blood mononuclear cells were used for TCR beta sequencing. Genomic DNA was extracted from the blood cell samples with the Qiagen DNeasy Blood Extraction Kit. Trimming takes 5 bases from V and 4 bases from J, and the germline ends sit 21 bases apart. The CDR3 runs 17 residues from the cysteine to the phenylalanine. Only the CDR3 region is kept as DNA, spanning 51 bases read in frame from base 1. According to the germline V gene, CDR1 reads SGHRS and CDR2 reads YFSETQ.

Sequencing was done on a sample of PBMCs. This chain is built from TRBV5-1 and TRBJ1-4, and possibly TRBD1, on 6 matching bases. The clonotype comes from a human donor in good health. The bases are TGCGCCAGCAGTACTATGTTACAGGGTACTGGTAATGAAAAACTGTTTTTT. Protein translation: CASSTMLQGTGNEKLFF.